Below are 24 T cell receptor beta chains sequenced from a single sample in a study of vaccination effects on CD4 cells after COVID-19. Culturing for about ten days preceded CD4+ T cell isolation. Two doses of BNT162b2 or mRNA-1273 vaccine were administered to participants. Antigens of these TCRs are unknown. Measured with immunoSEQ multiplex PCR; TCRdb has only the in-frame clones, and not every one. The top ten hold about 2.3% of the sample, which has around 62,000 clones, roughly 74% seen once. Source: CD4+ T cells from PBMCs cultured without peptide, taken after COVID-19 vaccination. The receptor source for this set is a human donor who received a COVID-19 vaccine.

The chain employs TRBV5-1 and TRBJ2-1; D is possibly TRBD1 or TRBD2 (6 bases each). Germline values: CDR1 SGHRS, CDR2 YFSETQ. This CDR3 is built from 16 residues. Trimming took 3 bases from V and 2 from J, leaving 15 bases between them. The chain's CDR3 is CASSSEGVGPYNEQFF. The CDR3 nucleotides read TGCGCCAGCAGCTCGGAGGGGGTGGGGCCCTACAATGAGCAGTTCTTC.

CDR3 sequence (DNA): TGTGCCAGTAGATACCTCTCTACCAACGTGAGGCCGTTCGTTAACACCGGGGAGCTGTTTTTT. Protein: CASRYLSTNVRPFVNTGELFF. The chain recombines TRBV19 with TRBJ2-2; D not resolved. Per germline, CDR1 LNHDA and CDR2 SQIVND (reference sequence). This CDR3 comprises 21 residues. Trimming pared 6 bases from V and 2 bases from J, leaving 31 bases between.

The chain has TRBV14 and TRBJ2-7, with 9 positions matching TRBD2. Germline CDR1 reads SGHDN; CDR2 reads FVKESK. CDR3 length equals 16 residues. The trim removed 3 bases at V and 6 bases at J, leaving 12 bases unmatched. CDR3 coding DNA: TGTGCCAGCAGCCAGGGACTCCCGGGACTAGCAGCCGAGCAGTACGTC. Amino acid sequence: CASSQGLPGLAAEQYV.

CDR3 nucleotides: TGTGCCACCAGGGGGATCGGGGCCCTTAGAGAGACCCAGTACTTC. As protein: CATRGIGALRETQYF. The V gene is TRBV24-1, the J gene TRBJ2-5; possibly TRBD1 or TRBD2 for D (5 bases each). The CDR3 has 15 residues. V lost 7 bases and J 4 bases, leaving 18 bases between the germline ends. The germline CDR1 and CDR2 sequences are KGHDR and SFDVKD.

This chain links TRBV28 with TRBJ1-3; D is possibly TRBD1 (5 bases). The CDR3 consists of 16 residues. CDR1 is MDHEN, CDR2 SYDVKM, per germline. V lost 4 bases and J lost 0, with 13 bases in between. CDR3 in DNA: TGTGCCAGCAGTTCCCCAGCGGGGGGCTCTGGAAACACCATATATTTT. As protein: CASSSPAGGSGNTIYF.

The chain joins TRBV5-5 to TRBJ1-5; D is possibly TRBD1 (6 bases). The CDR3 totals 18 residues. Germline lookup yields CDR1 SGHKS and CDR2 YYEKEE (reference sequence). V lost 0 bases, J lost 2 bases, and 18 bases lay in between. CDR3 region: CASSLGWRGGLGNQPQHF. As DNA, the CDR3 is TGTGCCAGCAGCTTGGGCTGGAGGGGGGGGCTCGGCAATCAGCCCCAGCATTTT.

V and J are TRBV6-5 and TRBJ1-2; perhaps TRBD1 as D (6 bases). Trimming stripped 7 bases from V and 4 bases from J, with 16 bases between. The V gene's germline CDR1 is MNHEY and CDR2 SVGAGI. The CDR3 runs 14 residues. CDR3 DNA: TGTGCCAGCAATCTCAGGGGTAGGGGCTATGGCTACACCTTC. It specifies CASNLRGRGYGYTF.

The chain is built from TRBV7-3 and TRBJ2-1; 11 bases fit TRBD2. Germline values: CDR1 SGHTA, CDR2 FQGTGA. The CDR3 is made up of 16 amino acids. Unmatched junction bases numbered 11, after V lost 5 bases and J lost 8 bases. The CDR3 DNA reads TGTGCCAGCAGCAAACTTAGCGGGGGGGAGTGGGATGAGCAGTTCTTC. Translation: CASSKLSGGEWDEQFF.

This chain connects TRBV2 to TRBJ1-6; D not certain. V was shortened by 6 bases and J by 8 bases, with 14 bases between the two germline ends. This CDR3 region has 14 residues. Germline CDR1 and CDR2: SNHLY and FYNNEI. The CDR3 DNA sequence: TGTGCCAGCAGGGAGGCGGTAGGGTATTCACCCCTCCACTTT. Amino acids: CASREAVGYSPLHF. Complete variable domain (other parts from reference TRBV2 and TRBJ1-6): EPEVTQTPSHQVTQMGQEVILRCVPISNHLYFYWYRQILGQKVEFLVSFYNNEISEKSEIFDDQFSVERPDGSNFTLKIRSTKLEDSAMYFCASREAVGYSPLHFGNGTRLTVT.

This chain uses TRBV2 with TRBJ2-1, with D maybe TRBD2 (6 bases). Germline V gene lookup returns CDR1 SNHLY and CDR2 FYNNEI. The V gene lost 0 bases and the J gene lost 8 bases, with 11 bases spanning the gap. CDR3 length: 14 residues. The CDR3 is CASSEARGWDEQFF. The CDR3 bases are TGTGCCAGCAGTGAAGCTCGGGGGTGGGATGAGCAGTTCTTC.

The V gene is TRBV5-6, the J gene TRBJ1-1; 7 bases match TRBD1. CDR3 size: 18 residues. V was clipped by 4 bases and J by 2 bases; unmatched bases: 17. Germline V gives CDR1 SGHDT, CDR2 YYEEEE. The chain's CDR3 is CASSRRWPLSGGNTEAFF. The CDR3 DNA follows: TGTGCCAGCAGCCGACGGTGGCCCTTGTCAGGGGGAAACACTGAAGCTTTCTTT.

The J gene is TRBJ1-5, the V gene TRBV6-5; D is undetermined. This CDR3 has 12 residues. The germline V gene encodes CDR1 MNHEY and CDR2 SVGAGI. With 8 bases removed from V and 4 bases from J, the gap between germline ends came to 9 bases. CDR3 sequence (DNA): TGTGCCAGCGCCCCGCCGAATCAGCCCCAGCATTTT. This codes for CASAPPNQPQHF.

V and J are TRBV7-9 and TRBJ1-2; 8 bases align to TRBD1. V was clipped by 2 bases and J by 8 bases; unmatched bases: 7. The CDR3 runs to 14 residues. Germline V gives CDR1 SEHNR, CDR2 FQNEAQ (reference sequence). CDR3 protein: CASSLQTGDEGYTF. CDR3 DNA sequence: TGTGCCAGCAGCTTACAGACAGGGGATGAGGGCTACACCTTC.

This clone was seen only once. The chain has TRBV6-5 and TRBJ2-5; TRBD1 matches 7 bases. The CDR3 runs to 12 residues. With 10 bases clipped from V and 5 bases from J, the junction kept 7 bases outside the gene matches. Per germline, CDR1 MNHEY and CDR2 SVGAGI. This CDR3 reads CATKKGAETQYF. The CDR3 DNA reads as TGTGCCACCAAAAAGGGGGCGGAGACCCAGTACTTC.

The chain combines TRBV29-1 with TRBJ2-3; the D gene is possibly TRBD2 (5 bases). Per the germline V gene, CDR1 is SQVTM and CDR2 is ANQGSEA. The V and J ends lost 1 base and 4 bases respectively, with 6 bases between them. CDR3 length: 12 residues. The chain's CDR3 is CSVEAGADTQYF. The DNA of the CDR3 is TGCAGCGTTGAAGCCGGGGCAGATACGCAGTATTTT.

This clone was picked up one time. CDR3 in amino acids: CASSLTGTGSYNEQFF. CDR3 sequence (DNA): TGTGCCAGCAGCTTAACCGGGACCGGCTCCTACAATGAGCAGTTCTTC. The chain employs TRBV11-1 and TRBJ2-1; D may match TRBD1 or TRBD2 (5 bases each). Trimming removed 2 bases from V and 0 bases from J, with 11 bases in between. The CDR3 consists of 16 residues. Germline V lookup: CDR1 SGHAT, CDR2 FQDESV (reference sequence).

The gene calls are TRBV5-4 and TRBJ2-1; maybe TRBD2 (5 bases). Germline assignment: CDR1 SGHNT and CDR2 YYREEE (reference sequence). The CDR3 length is 16 residues. Trimming pared 3 bases from V and 0 bases from J, leaving 13 bases between. The CDR3 nucleotides are TGTGCCAGCAGCTCGGTCCGGGGAAGCTCCTACAATGAGCAGTTCTTC. Translation gives CASSSVRGSSYNEQFF.

This clone has only one observation. V gene TRBV7-2 combines with J gene TRBJ1-6, with D tentatively TRBD1 (5 bases). This CDR3 region has 15 residues. The ends were cut back, 2 bases at V and 6 bases at J, with 11 bases in the middle. CDR1 and CDR2 from the germline V gene are SGHTA and FQGNSA. The CDR3 DNA follows: TGTGCCAGCAGCTTATTAGGGCAGGGTAATTCACCCCTCCACTTT. It codes for CASSLLGQGNSPLHF.

The V and J genes are TRBV7-8 and TRBJ2-7, with D possibly being TRBD1 or TRBD2 (5 bases each). The V gene lost 5 bases and the J gene lost 9 bases, with 23 bases spanning the gap. CDR1 and CDR2 from the germline V gene are SGHVS and FQNEAQ. CDR3 size: 15 residues. The CDR3 loop is CASSPHSRDRVWQYV. The DNA for the CDR3 is TGTGCCAGCAGCCCGCACTCCCGGGACCGGGTATGGCAGTACGTC.

The V and J genes are TRBV9 and TRBJ1-6; 9 bases align to TRBD1. The CDR3 extends over 15 amino acids. The V segment lost 0 bases and the J segment 5 bases; nucleotides outside the gene matches: 0. The germline CDR1 and CDR2 sequences are SGDLS and YYNGEE. DNA of the CDR3: TGTGCCAGCAGCGTAGGACAGGGGGATAATTCACCCCTCCACTTT. Its protein is CASSVGQGDNSPLHF. Supplemented by reference TRBV9 and TRBJ1-6, the full variable domain reads DSGVTQTPKHLITATGQRVTLRCSPRSGDLSVYWYQQSLDQGLQFLIQYYNGEERAKGNILERFSAQQFPDLHSELNLSSLELGDSALYFCASSVGQGDNSPLHFGNGTRLTVT.

This clone is a singleton in its sample. The chain carries TRBV6-2 or TRBV6-3 and TRBJ1-5; D is unresolved. This CDR3 has 15 amino acids. Germline CDR1 is MNHEY and CDR2 is SVGEGT. V was trimmed by 5 bases and J by 5 bases, leaving 16 bases between them. The CDR3 DNA follows: TGTGCCAGCAGTCCGGACCGCCGTTCGGATCAGCCCCAGCATTTT. Residues: CASSPDRRSDQPQHF.

The rearrangement links TRBV7-3 to TRBJ2-3, with 9 bases matching TRBD2. CDR1 SGHTA and CDR2 FQGTGA come from the germline V gene. V was clipped by 1 base and J by 0 bases; unmatched bases: 2. The CDR3 is 16 amino acids. The chain's CDR3 is CASSLRAGGSTDTQYF. The CDR3 nucleotides read TGTGCCAGCAGCTTAAGAGCGGGGGGAAGCACAGATACGCAGTATTTT.

The chain recombines TRBV4-1 with TRBJ1-5; D gene uncertain. V lost 2 bases and J 6 bases, leaving 17 bases between the germline ends. This CDR3 is built from 16 residues. The germline V gene encodes CDR1 MGHRA and CDR2 YSYEKL. CDR3 protein: CASSQPHRGRRQPQHF. The CDR3 region has the DNA TGCGCCAGCAGCCAACCACACCGCGGGAGGCGTCAGCCCCAGCATTTT.

The V and J genes are TRBV6-1 and TRBJ2-7; D may correspond to TRBD1 or TRBD2 (5 bases each). Germline values: CDR1 MNHNS, CDR2 SASEGT. The CDR3 is made up of 14 amino acids. V was clipped by 1 base and J by 1 base, with 8 bases between them. This CDR3 is CASSEGGVSYEQYV. The CDR3 nucleotides read TGTGCCAGCAGTGAAGGAGGGGTGTCCTACGAGCAGTACGTC.